The rows below give T cell receptor beta chains drawn from one sample of a study of blood T cell repertoires in COVID-19. The protocol was immunoSEQ multiplex PCR, while the TCRdb copy is restricted to in-frame clones and leaves out a portion. The sample holds about 110,000 clones; roughly 88% are singletons and the top ten take 2% to 3%. Sequencing input: peripheral blood. The receptors derive from a human donor in a cohort sampled during active COVID-19. The CDR3 runs from the conserved cysteine through the conserved F or W. Clone size appears in some rows only: once, few, many, or a class for an expanded clone.

v_call	clone_size	j_call	cdr3_aa
TRBV7-8	NA	TRBJ2-2	CASNPDSYTGELFF
TRBV2	NA	TRBJ1-4	CASSVAAEKLFF
TRBV18	NA	TRBJ2-2	CASSPWATSGRANTGELFF
TRBV5-1	few	TRBJ2-1	CASSRDREWNEQFF
TRBV5-4	once	TRBJ2-3	CASSLAGRTDTQYF
TRBV19	NA	TRBJ1-1	CASSIGSEAFF
TRBV6-1	NA	TRBJ2-7	CASSEGTSVPYEQYF
TRBV12-5	NA	TRBJ1-5	CASGWTDTLYSNQPQHF
TRBV7-8	NA	TRBJ2-7	CASSLGTGRYEQYF
TRBV13	NA	TRBJ1-1	CASSLESGWGTSNTEAFF
TRBV19	NA	TRBJ1-3	CASTLLEGSGNTIYF
TRBV7-9	NA	TRBJ2-1	CASSTKGGRNEQFF
TRBV19	NA	TRBJ2-3	CATGAAIDTDTQYF
TRBV7-3	NA	TRBJ2-3	CASSSDAGISTDTQYF
TRBV9	NA	TRBJ1-1	CASSPPGQGSYTEAFF
TRBV11-2	NA	TRBJ2-1	CASSLYGDRDNEQFF
TRBV10-1	NA	TRBJ1-1	CASSDSGERFQAFF
TRBV9	NA	TRBJ1-5	CASSLGQGPNQPQHF